A single sample gave rise to the 19 T cell receptor beta chains below, sequenced in a study of shared clonotypes between healthy human individuals. The table came from immunoSEQ multiplex PCR; TCRdb's copy has only in-frame clones and leaves some out. Of more than 400,000 clones in the sample, 96% were seen once. The sequencing input was naive CD4+ T cells sorted from blood. The subset is: CD45RA+ positively selected. These receptor sequences come from a woman in her thirties in good health.

The chain uses TRBV7-6 and TRBJ1-1; D is perhaps TRBD1 (6 bases). Germline CDR1 SGHVS, CDR2 FNYEAQ. This CDR3 spans 15 amino acids. V was cut by 4 bases and J by 1 base, with 13 bases left in between. The DNA for the CDR3 is TGTGCCAGCAGCTCGTACAGGGAGCGGAACACTGAAGCTTTCTTT. Protein: CASSSYRERNTEAFF.

This clone occurred once. The chain is built from TRBV27 and TRBJ2-5; 10 bases fit TRBD2. The CDR3 runs to 14 residues. V lost 4 bases to trimming and J lost 3 bases; unmatched junction nucleotides: 2. Germline assignment: CDR1 MNHEY and CDR2 SMNVEV (reference sequence). The CDR3 is CASSSLAGEETQYF. CDR3 DNA: TGTGCCAGCAGTTCCCTAGCGGGGGAAGAGACCCAGTACTTC.

The rearrangement links TRBV7-2 to TRBJ1-4; a weak D match, TRBD1 (6 bases). In germline, CDR1 is SGHTA, CDR2 FQGNSA. The CDR3 is 15 residues long. The V end lost 5 bases, the J end lost 8 bases, and 18 bases lay between the germline ends. The CDR3 reads CASSHGTWGREKLFF. As DNA, the CDR3 is TGTGCCAGCAGCCACGGGACATGGGGGAGAGAAAAACTGTTTTTT.

The sample holds a few counts of this clone. V usage is TRBV2 and J usage is TRBJ1-5; possible D gene TRBD1, 5 bases. V shed 5 bases and J shed 3 bases, with 8 bases lying between them. CDR1 and CDR2 (germline): SNHLY, FYNNEI. The CDR3 runs 13 residues. As DNA, the CDR3 is TGTGCCAGCAGTTTCAGGGTCAATCAGCCCCAGCATTTT. Translating gives CASSFRVNQPQHF.

This chain joins TRBV7-9 and TRBJ1-1; 7 positions match TRBD1. Germline CDR1 SEHNR, CDR2 FQNEAQ (reference sequence). This CDR3 contains 15 residues. J was trimmed by 3 bases and V by 4 bases; bases with no gene match: 8. The CDR3 bases are TGTGCCAGCAGCTACACAGGGGCAGGGTACACTGAAGCTTTCTTT. Protein: CASSYTGAGYTEAFF.

CDR3: CASSLSTGSFYEQYF. CDR3 nucleotides: TGCGCCAGCAGCTTGTCGACAGGGTCCTTCTACGAGCAGTACTTC. The V gene is TRBV5-1, the J gene TRBJ2-7; 7 nucleotides line up with TRBD1. The CDR3 is 15 amino acids. Per germline, CDR1 SGHRS and CDR2 YFSETQ. Losses at the gene ends were 1 base for V and 3 bases for J; bases not matched to a gene: 7.

The genes are TRBV9 and TRBJ2-1; TRBD2 agrees at 10 bases. This CDR3 is built from 15 residues. The trim removed 3 bases at V and 5 bases at J, leaving 5 bases unmatched. Germline CDR1 reads SGDLS; CDR2 reads YYNGEE. The CDR3: CASSARTSGNNEQFF. The CDR3 DNA sequence: TGTGCCAGCAGCGCCCGGACTAGCGGAAACAATGAGCAGTTCTTC.

The rearrangement links TRBV19 to TRBJ1-1; D remains ambiguous. Germline CDR1 is LNHDA and CDR2 is SQIVND (reference sequence). The CDR3 loop spans 13 amino acids. V was clipped by 4 bases and J by 3 bases, with 9 bases between them. As DNA, the CDR3 is TGTGCCAGTAGTAGAAGGGTGGACACTGAAGCTTTCTTT. Translated: CASSRRVDTEAFF.

The chain combines TRBV7-8 with TRBJ2-6, with 8 bases matching TRBD2. The trim removed 5 bases at V and 0 bases at J, leaving 6 bases unmatched. Per the germline V gene, CDR1 is SGHVS and CDR2 is FQNEAQ. The CDR3 has 17 amino acids. CDR3 residues: CASSLFRGGSGANVLTF. For the CDR3, the DNA is TGTGCCAGCAGCCTTTTTCGGGGGGGCTCTGGGGCCAACGTCCTGACTTTC.

This chain joins TRBV4-1 and TRBJ2-5; D perhaps matches TRBD1 (5 bases). The germline V gene encodes CDR1 MGHRA and CDR2 YSYEKL. Trimming removed 4 bases from V and 1 base from J, with 13 bases in between. This CDR3 is built from 15 residues. CDR3 region: CASSPTLDSQETQYF. As DNA, the CDR3 is TGCGCCAGCAGCCCCACATTAGACAGCCAAGAGACCCAGTACTTC.

This clone was seen a handful of times. The chain uses TRBV30 and TRBJ1-1, with D perhaps matching TRBD1 (6 bases). CDR1 and CDR2 from the germline V gene are GTSNPN and SVGIG (reference sequence). This CDR3 region has 14 residues. V lost 2 bases, J lost 1 base, and 11 bases lay in between. CDR3 loop: CAWSSGAGNTEAFF. For the CDR3, the DNA is TGTGCCTGGAGTTCAGGGGCTGGGAACACTGAAGCTTTCTTT.

The V and J genes are TRBV9 and TRBJ2-2; the D is unclear. The germline CDR1 and CDR2 sequences are SGDLS and YYNGEE. This CDR3 is 15 amino acids long. V lost 2 bases and J lost 0, with 8 bases in between. Written as DNA, the CDR3 is TGTGCCAGCAGCGTCGGGCAGTCGAACACCGGGGAGCTGTTTTTT. As protein: CASSVGQSNTGELFF.

The CDR3 reads CASAIGAGEDQPQHF. The CDR3 DNA reads TGTGCCAGCGCCATCGGGGCAGGGGAGGATCAGCCCCAGCATTTT. J is TRBJ1-5 and V is TRBV6-6; D perhaps matches TRBD1 (6 bases). Germline CDR1 MNHNY, CDR2 SVGAGI (reference sequence). V was cut by 8 bases and J by 5 bases, with 19 bases left in between. The length of the CDR3 is 15 residues.

The chain employs TRBV7-8 and TRBJ1-2; 10 nucleotides align to TRBD1. V trimming: 6 bases; J trimming: 8 bases; junction bases outside the gene matches: 18. CDR3 length equals 17 residues. Germline values: CDR1 SGHVS, CDR2 FQNEAQ. The chain's CDR3 is CASRRDRGRVLGYGYTF. The CDR3 nucleotides read TGTGCCAGCAGGCGTGACAGGGGGCGAGTTCTGGGATACGGCTACACCTTC.

The DNA for the CDR3 is TGTGCCAGCAGTGACCCAGATAGCAATCAGCCCCAGCATTTT. This translates into CASSDPDSNQPQHF. The rearrangement links TRBV7-9 to TRBJ1-5; D unresolved. The CDR3 extends over 14 amino acids. Trimming shortened V by 6 bases and J by 0 bases, and 9 bases separated the two germline ends. The V gene's germline CDR1 is SEHNR and CDR2 FQNEAQ (reference sequence). The full variable domain, in which reference TRBV7-9 and TRBJ1-5 provide the parts outside the CDR3, is DTGVSQNPRHKITKRGQNVTFRCDPISEHNRLYWYRQTLGQGPEFLTYFQNEAQLEKSRLLSDRFSAERPKGSFSTLEIQRTEQGDSAMYLCASSDPDSNQPQHFGDGTRLSIL.

The CDR3 DNA is TGTGCCAGCTCACCAGGGGACGGACGGGACACTGAAGCTTTCTTT. Its protein is CASSPGDGRDTEAFF. The V and J genes are TRBV18 and TRBJ1-1; D might be TRBD1 (5 bases). Germline V lookup: CDR1 KGHSH, CDR2 LQKENI. V was pared by 2 bases and J by 3 bases, with 13 bases between. The CDR3 loop spans 15 amino acids.

V is TRBV4-2 and J is TRBJ2-7; tentative D call: TRBD1 (6 bases). Germline V lookup: CDR1 LGHNA, CDR2 YNFKEQ. The CDR3 runs 15 residues. V shed 3 bases and J shed 2 bases, with 14 bases lying between them. CDR3 bases: TGTGCCAGCAGCCACGGACAGAGTAATCCCTACGAGCAGTACTTC. The encoded protein is CASSHGQSNPYEQYF.

The chain has TRBV2 and TRBJ2-7; TRBD2 is a possible D gene (5 bases). CDR3 length equals 17 residues. The germline V gene has CDR1 SNHLY and CDR2 FYNNEI. Trimming left V 0 bases short and J 0 bases short, with 15 bases between. The CDR3 DNA sequence: TGTGCCAGCAGTGAAGCGAGCCGACCGGGAAGCTCCTACGAGCAGTACTTC. Translating it yields CASSEASRPGSSYEQYF. The full variable domain, its missing parts supplied by reference TRBV2 and TRBJ2-7, is EPEVTQTPSHQVTQMGQEVILRCVPISNHLYFYWYRQILGQKVEFLVSFYNNEISEKSEIFDDQFSVERPDGSNFTLKIRSTKLEDSAMYFCASSEASRPGSSYEQYFGPGTRLTVT.

The rearrangement joins TRBV7-2 to TRBJ2-5; D remains unclear. The end of the DNA is better explained by TRBJ2-7, so the J call may be wrong. This CDR3 contains 12 residues. Per germline, CDR1 SGHTA and CDR2 FQGNSA. The CDR3 DNA sequence: TGTGCCAGCAGCTTGTACACCTACGAGCAGTACTTC. Translation: CASSLYTYEQYF.